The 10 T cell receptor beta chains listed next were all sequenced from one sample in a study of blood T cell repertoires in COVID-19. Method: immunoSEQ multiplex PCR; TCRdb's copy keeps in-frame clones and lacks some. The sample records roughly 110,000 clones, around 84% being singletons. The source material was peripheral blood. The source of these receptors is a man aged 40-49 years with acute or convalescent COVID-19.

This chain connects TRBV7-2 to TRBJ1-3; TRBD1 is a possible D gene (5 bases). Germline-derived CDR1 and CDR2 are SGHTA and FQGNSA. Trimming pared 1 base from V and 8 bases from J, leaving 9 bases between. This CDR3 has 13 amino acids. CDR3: CASSLGGRDTIYF. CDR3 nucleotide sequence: TGTGCCAGCAGCTTAGGGGGCAGGGACACCATATATTTT.

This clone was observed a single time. This chain's CDR3 is CASSPSGGTQYF. DNA of the CDR3: TGTGCCAGCTCACCAAGCGGAGGGACGCAGTATTTT. The chain combines TRBV18 with TRBJ2-3; perhaps TRBD2 as D (6 bases). The CDR3 has 12 amino acids. V lost 2 bases, J lost 9 bases, and 9 bases lay in between. Germline V gene lookup returns CDR1 KGHSH and CDR2 LQKENI.

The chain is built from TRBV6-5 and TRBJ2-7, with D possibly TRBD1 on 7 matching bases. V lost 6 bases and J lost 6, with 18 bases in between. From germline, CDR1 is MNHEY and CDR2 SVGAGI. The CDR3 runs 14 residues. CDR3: CASRVLNRGGEQYF. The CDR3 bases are TGTGCCAGCAGGGTTCTAAACAGGGGAGGCGAGCAGTACTTC.

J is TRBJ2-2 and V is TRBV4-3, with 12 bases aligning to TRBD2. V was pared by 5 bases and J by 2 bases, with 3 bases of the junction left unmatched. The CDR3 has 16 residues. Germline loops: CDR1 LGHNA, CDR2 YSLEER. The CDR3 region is CASSSGLAGNTGELFF. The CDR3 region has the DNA TGCGCCAGCAGCTCGGGACTAGCGGGCAACACCGGGGAGCTGTTTTTT.

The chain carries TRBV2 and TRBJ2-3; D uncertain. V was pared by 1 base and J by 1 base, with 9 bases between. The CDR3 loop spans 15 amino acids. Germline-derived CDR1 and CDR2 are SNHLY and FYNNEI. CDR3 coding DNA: TGTGCCAGCAGTGAAGATGGGCCTCGCACAGATACGCAGTATTTT. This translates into CASSEDGPRTDTQYF.

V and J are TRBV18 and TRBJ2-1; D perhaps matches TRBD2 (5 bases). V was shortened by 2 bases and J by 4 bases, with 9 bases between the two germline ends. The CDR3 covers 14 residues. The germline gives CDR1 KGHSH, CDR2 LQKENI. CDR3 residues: CASSPGAEYNEQFF. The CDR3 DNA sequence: TGTGCCAGCTCACCAGGAGCGGAGTACAATGAGCAGTTCTTC.

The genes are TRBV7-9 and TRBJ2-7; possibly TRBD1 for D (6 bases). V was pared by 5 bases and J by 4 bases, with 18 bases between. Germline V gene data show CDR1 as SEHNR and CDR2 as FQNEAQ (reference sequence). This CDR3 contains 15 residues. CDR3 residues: CASSQLGTQQYEQYF. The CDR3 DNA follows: TGTGCCAGCAGCCAGCTGGGGACACAACAATACGAGCAGTACTTC. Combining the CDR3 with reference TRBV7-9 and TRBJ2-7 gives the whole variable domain DTGVSQNPRHKITKRGQNVTFRCDPISEHNRLYWYRQTLGQGPEFLTYFQNEAQLEKSRLLSDRFSAERPKGSFSTLEIQRTEQGDSAMYLCASSQLGTQQYEQYFGPGTRLTVT.

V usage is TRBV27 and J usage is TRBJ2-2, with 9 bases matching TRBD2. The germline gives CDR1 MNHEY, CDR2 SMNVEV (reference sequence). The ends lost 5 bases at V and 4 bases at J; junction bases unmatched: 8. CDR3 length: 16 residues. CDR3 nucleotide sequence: TGTGCCAGCAGTCCAATAGCGGGAGTGGGCACCGGGGAGCTGTTTTTT. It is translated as CASSPIAGVGTGELFF.

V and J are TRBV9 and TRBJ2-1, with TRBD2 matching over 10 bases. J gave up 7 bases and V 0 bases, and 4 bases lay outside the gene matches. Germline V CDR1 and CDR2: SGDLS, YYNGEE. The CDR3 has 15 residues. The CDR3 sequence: CASSVGNSGRNEQFF. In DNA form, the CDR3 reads TGTGCCAGCAGCGTAGGAAATAGCGGGAGGAATGAGCAGTTCTTC.

The CDR3: CASSSRQGVTQYF. DNA for the CDR3: TGTGCCAGCAGCTCACGACAGGGCGTTACGCAGTATTTT. This chain connects TRBV3-1 (or the pseudogene TRBV3-2) to TRBJ2-3; TRBD1 aligns across 7 bases. This CDR3 region has 13 residues. Per the germline V gene, CDR1 is LGHDT and CDR2 is YNNKEL (reference sequence). J gave up 8 bases and V 5 bases, and 7 bases lay outside the gene matches.